In its sample, the clone carrying this T cell receptor beta chain was seen a few times. What it recognizes is unknown. CDR1 and CDR2 from the germline V gene are SGHDT and YYEEEE. The length of the CDR3 is 13 residues. The V and J ends lost 2 bases and 1 base respectively, with 6 bases between them. The sample belongs to a study of memory CD4+ T cells and cytomegalovirus serostatus. Study-wide background: This sample comes from healthy Belgian adults, about 10 CMV seropositive, approximately 25 seronegative. Study results and limitations: A US-trained random forest predicted CMV serostatus with median AUC around 0.91. About 40% of the roughly 150 known CMV-associated TCRbeta sequences appeared in CD4+ memory.

In the authors' workflow: After removing out-of-frame reads, over 2 million distinct TCRbeta sequences remained. Only in-frame clones appear in the TCRdb table, and some are missing; sequencing was by immunoSEQ multiplex PCR. From that table come the V and J calls and clone size; the DNA was used to work out D and trimming. The sample contains about 25,000 clones, about 81% of which appear only once. Single viable CD3+CD4+CD8-CD45RO+ cells were sorted as the memory CD4+ T cells. This clonotype originated in an adult in good health and CMV-seronegative. The sample consisted of memory CD4+ T cells from blood. The chain combines TRBV5-6 with TRBJ1-1; D remains ambiguous. The CDR3 reads CASSFGRNTEAFF. The DNA of the CDR3 is TGTGCCAGCAGCTTCGGGCGGAACACTGAAGCTTTCTTT.